This T cell receptor (beta chain) is from a study of cytomegalovirus exposure and HLA in healthy donors. Using immunoSEQ multiplex PCR, the repertoire was profiled, and TCRdb retains in-frame clones only, with some absent. The profile shows about 120,000 clones, approximately 88% of them singletons. Among the 120 subjects of the validation cohort, separate from the 666-subject first cohort, were the donors. The germline CDR1 and CDR2 sequences are LNHDA and SQIVND (reference sequence). CDR3 length: 14 amino acids. The trim removed 6 bases at V and 3 bases at J, leaving 5 bases unmatched. The clonotype comes from a woman aged 18-29 years in good health and CMV-seropositive. The sequencing input was PBMCs. The chain joins TRBV19 to TRBJ1-2, with 9 bases matching TRBD1. This CDR3 reads CASRTGGVDYGYTF. The CDR3 DNA is TGTGCCAGTAGGACAGGGGGAGTCGACTATGGCTACACCTTC.